One and the same sample provided the 31 T cell receptor beta chains below, sequenced in a study of T-cell memory formation after mild COVID-19. TCRdb used MiXCR to reprocess the 5' RACE reads, holding one entry per CDR3 protein. The sample yields 400,000 to 450,000 distinct CDR3 sequences, about a sixth seen once. The sequenced sample consisted of PBMCs or a T cell subset sorted from them (not recorded which). These receptors were obtained from a man younger than 30 who had mild COVID-19 (a few samples of this study predate the infection). Cell type and time point are not known.

The chain is built from TRBV5-1 and TRBJ2-3; 9 nucleotides line up with TRBD1. The V gene end was trimmed by 3 bases and the J gene end by 1 base; junction bases not matched to a gene: 6. The germline V gene encodes CDR1 SGHRS and CDR2 YFSETQ. The CDR3 sequence is 16 residues long. This CDR3 is CASSSWTGDGTDTQYF. In nucleotides, the CDR3 is TGCGCCAGCAGCTCATGGACAGGGGACGGCACAGATACGCAGTATTTT. The complete variable domain, with remaining parts taken from reference TRBV5-1 and TRBJ2-3, reads KAGVTQTPRYLIKTRGQQVTLSCSPISGHRSVSWYQQTPGQGLQFLFEYFSETQRNKGNFPGRFSGRQFSNSRSEMNVSTLELGDSALYLCASSSWTGDGTDTQYFGPGTRLTVL.

This chain uses TRBV7-2 with TRBJ2-7; the match to TRBD2 covers 10 bases. This CDR3 is 15 amino acids long. The germline V gene encodes CDR1 SGHTA and CDR2 FQGNSA. V gave up 4 bases and J gave up 7 bases; unmatched junction bases: 10. CDR3 coding DNA: TGTGCCAGCAGCTCTATCTTAGCGGGGGGAGGGGAGCAGTACTTC. Protein sequence: CASSSILAGGGEQYF. Combining the CDR3 with reference TRBV7-2 and TRBJ2-7 gives the whole variable domain GAGVSQSPSNKVTEKGKDVELRCDPISGHTALYWYRQSLGQGLEFLIYFQGNSAPDKSGLPSDRFSAERTGGSVSTLTIQRTQQEDSAVYLCASSSILAGGGEQYFGPGTRLTVT.

This clonotype was found a few times. V and J are TRBV11-2 and TRBJ1-4; weak D call: TRBD1 (5 bases). The germline V gene encodes CDR1 SGHAT and CDR2 FQNNGV. Trimming took off 2 bases at V and 10 bases at J, with 8 bases between the two ends. This CDR3 is built from 12 residues. CDR3 amino acids: CASSLLRGKLFF. The CDR3 coding sequence is TGTGCCAGCAGCTTACTGAGGGGAAAACTGTTTTTT. Complete variable domain (other parts from reference TRBV11-2 and TRBJ1-4): EAGVAQSPRYKIIEKRQSVAFWCNPISGHATLYWYQQILGQGPKLLIQFQNNGVVDDSQLPKDRFSAERLKGVDSTLKIQPAKLEDSAVYLCASSLLRGKLFFGSGTQLSVL.

The V call is TRBV29-1, the J call TRBJ2-3, with unresolved D. The CDR3 consists of 10 residues. The germline V and J ends were trimmed by 7 bases and 6 bases, with 8 bases remaining between them. Germline CDR1 SQVTM, CDR2 ANQGSEA. In DNA, the CDR3 is TGCAGCGAAGGCTCTGATACGCAGTATTTT. It yields the protein CSEGSDTQYF.

The chain carries TRBV5-1 and TRBJ2-3; the match to TRBD1 covers 8 bases. The CDR3 runs to 16 residues. Germline lookup yields CDR1 SGHRS and CDR2 YFSETQ. V dropped 2 bases and J dropped 2; count of bases not matched to a gene: 7. Written as DNA, the CDR3 is TGCGCCAGCAGCTTCTTGGGACAGGCCGTCACAGATACGCAGTATTTT. It encodes CASSFLGQAVTDTQYF.

This clonotype was counted between two and nine times. This chain links TRBV4-3 with TRBJ2-3; D uncertain. Germline CDR1 and CDR2: LGHNA and YSLEER. This CDR3 spans 15 amino acids. Deletions cut 1 base from V and 4 bases from J, with 12 bases between. CDR3 in DNA: TGCGCCAGCAGCCAAGCCGCAATCGCGGCAGATACGCAGTATTTT. Its protein product is CASSQAAIAADTQYF.

The V and J genes are TRBV24-1 and TRBJ2-2, with TRBD2 as a possible D gene (6 bases). CDR3 length: 16 amino acids. Trimming pared 0 bases from V and 0 bases from J, leaving 7 bases between. The germline V gene encodes CDR1 KGHDR and CDR2 SFDVKD. The CDR3 spells CATSDLWGANTGELFF. Here the CDR3 DNA reads TGTGCCACCAGTGATTTGTGGGGGGCGAACACCGGGGAGCTGTTTTTT.

The rearrangement joins TRBV5-4 to TRBJ1-1, with D hard to call. The CDR3 has 13 amino acids. V gave up 2 bases and J gave up 7 bases, with 12 bases separating them. CDR1 and CDR2 (germline): SGHNT, YYREEE (reference sequence). Written as DNA, the CDR3 is TGTGCCAGCAGCTTCGGCGAGCAGATTGAAGCTTTCTTT. Encoded protein: CASSFGEQIEAFF.

This clonotype was counted between two and nine times. This chain joins TRBV7-9 and TRBJ1-4, with 9 positions matching TRBD1. Losses at the gene ends were 4 bases for V and 10 bases for J; bases not matched to a gene: 7. Germline loops: CDR1 SEHNR, CDR2 FQNEAQ (reference sequence). The CDR3 contains 14 residues. This CDR3 reads CASSYRTGASKLFF. The CDR3 DNA follows: TGTGCCAGCAGCTATCGGACAGGGGCGTCAAAACTGTTTTTT.

The chain links TRBV5-1 to TRBJ1-5; perhaps TRBD1 as D (5 bases). The CDR3 is 16 amino acids. V was trimmed by 0 bases and J by 2 bases, leaving 12 bases between them. Germline loops: CDR1 SGHRS, CDR2 YFSETQ. The CDR3 DNA reads as TGCGCCAGCAGCTTGGAAGGGCAGGGCGGCAATCAGCCCCAGCATTTT. The encoded protein is CASSLEGQGGNQPQHF. The full variable domain, completed using reference TRBV5-1 and TRBJ1-5, is KAGVTQTPRYLIKTRGQQVTLSCSPISGHRSVSWYQQTPGQGLQFLFEYFSETQRNKGNFPGRFSGRQFSNSRSEMNVSTLELGDSALYLCASSLEGQGGNQPQHFGDGTRLSIL.

The chain is built from TRBV6-4 and TRBJ2-3; 7 bases fit TRBD2. Germline V gene data show CDR1 as MRHNA and CDR2 as SNTAGT. The CDR3 sequence is 16 residues long. V lost 2 bases and J lost 0; bases outside the gene matches: 5. CDR3 in DNA: TGTGCCAGCAGTGACGGTGTGGGGGGGAGCACAGATACGCAGTATTTT. Translation gives CASSDGVGGSTDTQYF.

This clonotype has more than one count but fewer than ten. The chain joins TRBV5-1 to TRBJ1-1; a possible D gene is TRBD1 (6 bases). The CDR3 contains 14 residues. V was pared by 4 bases and J by 5 bases, with 15 bases between. Per germline, CDR1 SGHRS and CDR2 YFSETQ. The CDR3 here is CASSTYLTGTEAFF. For the CDR3, the DNA is TGCGCCAGCAGCACCTACCTTACAGGGACTGAAGCTTTCTTT. The variable domain in full, completed from reference TRBV5-1 and TRBJ1-1, reads KAGVTQTPRYLIKTRGQQVTLSCSPISGHRSVSWYQQTPGQGLQFLFEYFSETQRNKGNFPGRFSGRQFSNSRSEMNVSTLELGDSALYLCASSTYLTGTEAFFGQGTRLTVV.

This sequence joins TRBV20-1 and TRBJ2-7, with 12 bases identical to TRBD2. V shed 6 bases and J 3 bases; nucleotides not matched to a gene: 6. The CDR3 has 14 residues. CDR1 DFQATT and CDR2 SNEGSKA come from the germline V gene (reference sequence). The CDR3 sequence is CSASTSGGFYEQYF. The CDR3 nucleotides are TGCAGTGCCTCTACTAGCGGGGGGTTCTACGAGCAGTACTTC.

This sequence joins TRBV11-2 and TRBJ2-3; D is undetermined. V was pared by 1 base and J by 4 bases, with 9 bases between. From germline, CDR1 is SGHAT and CDR2 FQNNGV. The CDR3 covers 14 residues. CDR3 nucleotide sequence: TGTGCCAGCAGCTTAGGACAAGACGCAGATACGCAGTATTTT. Translated: CASSLGQDADTQYF.

The rearrangement links TRBV6-6 to TRBJ2-3; TRBD2 agrees at 8 bases. There are 17 residues in the CDR3. CDR1 is MNHNY, CDR2 SVGAGI, per germline (reference sequence). The J segment lost 2 bases and the V segment lost 0 bases, leaving 7 bases of the junction unmatched. CDR3 protein: CASSYSWSGGPTDTQYF. The CDR3 coding sequence is TGTGCCAGCAGTTACTCGTGGTCGGGGGGGCCCACAGATACGCAGTATTTT.

This clonotype was counted only a few times. CDR3 in amino acids: CASSHNVVGPDTQYF. The CDR3 region has the DNA TGTGCCAGCAGCCACAACGTCGTGGGCCCAGATACGCAGTATTTT. The genes are TRBV3-1 and TRBJ2-3; the D is unclear. Trimming shortened V by 3 bases and J by 4 bases, and 14 bases separated the two germline ends. This CDR3 has 15 amino acids. Per the germline V gene, CDR1 is LGHDT and CDR2 is YNNKEL (reference sequence).

This clonotype was seen at least ten times. The gene calls are TRBV11-2 and TRBJ2-5; 9 bases map to TRBD2. V trimming: 5 bases; J trimming: 0 bases; junction bases outside the gene matches: 4. In germline, CDR1 is SGHAT, CDR2 FQNNGV. The CDR3 sequence is 15 residues long. The CDR3 region is CASSMAGGYQETQYF. Here the CDR3 DNA reads TGTGCCAGCAGCATGGCGGGGGGGTACCAAGAGACCCAGTACTTC.

There are a few counts of this clonotype. CDR3 DNA sequence: TGTGCCAGCAGCTCCTTGACCGGGACAGAGGTGTGGAATGAGCAGTTCTTC. The encoded protein is CASSSLTGTEVWNEQFF. The rearrangement uses TRBV7-8 and TRBJ2-1, with 7 bases matching TRBD1. J was trimmed by 7 bases and V by 4 bases; bases with no gene match: 16. The V gene's germline CDR1 is SGHVS and CDR2 FQNEAQ. CDR3 size: 17 residues. The full variable domain, in which reference TRBV7-8 and TRBJ2-1 provide the parts outside the CDR3, is GAGVSQSPRYKVAKRGQDVALRCDPISGHVSLFWYQQALGQGPEFLTYFQNEAQLDKSGLPSDRFFAERPEGSVSTLKIQRTQQEDSAVYLCASSSLTGTEVWNEQFFGPGTRLTVL.

This clonotype was counted ten times or more. This chain connects TRBV18 to TRBJ1-1, with D possibly being TRBD1 (6 bases). Trimming shortened V by 5 bases and J by 2 bases, and 15 bases separated the two germline ends. Germline CDR1 and CDR2: KGHSH and LQKENI. The CDR3 is 15 residues long. The CDR3 spells CASSTTGIGNTEAFF. As DNA, the CDR3 is TGTGCCAGCTCAACTACAGGGATCGGAAACACTGAAGCTTTCTTT. The whole variable domain, remainder taken from reference TRBV18 and TRBJ1-1, is NAGVMQNPRHLVRRRGQEARLRCSPMKGHSHVYWYRQLPEEGLKFMVYLQKENIIDESGMPKERFSAEFPKEGPSILRIQQVVRGDSAAYFCASSTTGIGNTEAFFGQGTRLTVV.

This clonotype was seen only a few times. Sequence at one end of the junction differs from germline and may be a read error. The chain recombines TRBV5-6 with TRBJ2-4; D could derive from TRBD1 or TRBD2 (6 bases each). Germline loops: CDR1 SGHDT, CDR2 YYEEEE. The CDR3 runs to 12 residues. CDR3 loop: CASSLGQGRLNF. The CDR3 bases are TGTGCCAGCAGCTTGGGGCAGGGGAGGTTGAACTTC.

The V and J genes are TRBV6-1 and TRBJ1-1; D is unclear. CDR3 length: 13 residues. Germline CDR1 is MNHNS and CDR2 is SASEGT. V lost 6 bases and J lost 0, with 8 bases in between. CDR3 loop: CASRQNVNTEAFF. The CDR3 coding sequence is TGTGCCAGCAGGCAAAACGTGAACACTGAAGCTTTCTTT.

The CDR3 DNA follows: TGTGCCAGCAGTGAAGCAGTCTACTACGAGCAGTACGTC. Translated, it gives CASSEAVYYEQYV. This sequence joins TRBV2 and TRBJ2-7; no firm D call. Germline-derived CDR1 and CDR2 are SNHLY and FYNNEI. Trimming removed 0 bases from V and 3 bases from J, with 6 bases in between. This CDR3 spans 13 amino acids.

This clonotype was counted between two and nine times. The V gene is TRBV5-1, the J gene TRBJ2-2; no reliable D call. V was cut by 5 bases and J by 0 bases, with 11 bases left in between. The CDR3 spans 15 residues. The germline V gene has CDR1 SGHRS and CDR2 YFSETQ. CDR3 nucleotides: TGCGCCAGCAGAATCAGATTCGCGAACACCGGGGAGCTGTTTTTT. Translation gives CASRIRFANTGELFF.

CDR3 sequence: CASSPGGGGSGNTIYF. CDR3 nucleotides: TGTGCCAGCAGCCCCGGAGGTGGGGGCTCTGGAAACACCATATATTTT. This chain links TRBV9 with TRBJ1-3; perhaps TRBD1 as D (5 bases). The CDR3 loop spans 16 amino acids. Trimming took 4 bases from V and 0 from J, leaving 14 bases between them. Looked up from germline, CDR1 is SGDLS and CDR2 is YYNGEE.

At least ten counts were recorded for this clonotype. The chain combines TRBV7-8 with TRBJ2-5; D not resolved. Trimming left V 4 bases short and J 9 bases short, with 15 bases between. Looked up from germline, CDR1 is SGHVS and CDR2 is FQNEAQ. The CDR3 is 13 amino acids. CDR3 residues: CASSSASLNAQYF. CDR3 nucleotides: TGTGCCAGCAGCTCAGCCTCCCTGAATGCCCAGTACTTC.

The chain is built from TRBV5-1 and TRBJ1-1, with D possibly being TRBD1 (6 bases). The germline V gene has CDR1 SGHRS and CDR2 YFSETQ. The CDR3 consists of 15 residues. Trimming cost V 1 base and J 5 bases, with 15 bases left between them. CDR3 loop: CASSLIWGAATEAFF. DNA of the CDR3: TGCGCCAGCAGCTTGATCTGGGGGGCCGCTACTGAAGCTTTCTTT.

The chain has TRBV7-3 and TRBJ2-7, with TRBD1 matching over 9 bases. The ends lost 1 base at V and 4 bases at J; junction bases unmatched: 5. Germline V gene sequence: CDR1 SGHTA, CDR2 FQGTGA. The CDR3 is 15 amino acids. The CDR3, as DNA: TGTGCCAGCAGCTTAAGCGGGACAGGGCAATACGAGCAGTACTTC. Its protein product is CASSLSGTGQYEQYF.

Comment on this clonotype: Just one base apart from a much larger clone, this may be a read error. The chain carries TRBV6-2 or TRBV6-3 and TRBJ2-1, with a tentative D call TRBD2 (5 bases). Germline V gives CDR1 MNHEY, CDR2 SVGEGT. The CDR3 has 14 residues. The V end was cut by 6 bases, the J end by 8 bases, with 17 bases between. CDR3 residues: CASRDSKVGYEQFF. The CDR3, as DNA: TGTGCCAGCAGGGACTCTAAGGTAGGGTATGAGCAGTTCTTC.

This clonotype occurred a few times. The rearrangement links TRBV11-2 to TRBJ2-3; perhaps TRBD1 as D (6 bases). V shed 5 bases and J shed 0 bases, with 12 bases lying between them. Germline-derived CDR1 and CDR2 are SGHAT and FQNNGV. The CDR3 is 15 amino acids. CDR3 loop: CASSKRQASTDTQYF. The CDR3 nucleotides read TGTGCCAGCAGCAAGAGACAGGCTAGCACAGATACGCAGTATTTT.

This clonotype was found many times. The CDR3 DNA is TGCGCCAGCCAGGCGGGGGGCGTCGGCACAGATACGCAGTATTTT. It translates to CASQAGGVGTDTQYF. This rearrangement joins TRBV5-1 to TRBJ2-3; 8 nucleotides align to TRBD2. J gave up 1 base and V 7 bases, and 8 bases lay outside the gene matches. Germline loops: CDR1 SGHRS, CDR2 YFSETQ. There are 15 residues in the CDR3. The full variable domain, its missing parts supplied by reference TRBV5-1 and TRBJ2-3, is KAGVTQTPRYLIKTRGQQVTLSCSPISGHRSVSWYQQTPGQGLQFLFEYFSETQRNKGNFPGRFSGRQFSNSRSEMNVSTLELGDSALYLCASQAGGVGTDTQYFGPGTRLTVL.

This clonotype was picked up a small number of times. DNA for the CDR3: TGTGCCAGCCAAGAGGGCGGGGGCTCCTACAATGAGCAGTTCTTC. It encodes CASQEGGGSYNEQFF. The chain carries TRBV28 and TRBJ2-1, with TRBD2 matching over 7 bases. Germline CDR1 and CDR2: MDHEN and SYDVKM. The V segment lost 8 bases and the J segment 0 bases; nucleotides outside the gene matches: 7. The CDR3 is made up of 15 amino acids.